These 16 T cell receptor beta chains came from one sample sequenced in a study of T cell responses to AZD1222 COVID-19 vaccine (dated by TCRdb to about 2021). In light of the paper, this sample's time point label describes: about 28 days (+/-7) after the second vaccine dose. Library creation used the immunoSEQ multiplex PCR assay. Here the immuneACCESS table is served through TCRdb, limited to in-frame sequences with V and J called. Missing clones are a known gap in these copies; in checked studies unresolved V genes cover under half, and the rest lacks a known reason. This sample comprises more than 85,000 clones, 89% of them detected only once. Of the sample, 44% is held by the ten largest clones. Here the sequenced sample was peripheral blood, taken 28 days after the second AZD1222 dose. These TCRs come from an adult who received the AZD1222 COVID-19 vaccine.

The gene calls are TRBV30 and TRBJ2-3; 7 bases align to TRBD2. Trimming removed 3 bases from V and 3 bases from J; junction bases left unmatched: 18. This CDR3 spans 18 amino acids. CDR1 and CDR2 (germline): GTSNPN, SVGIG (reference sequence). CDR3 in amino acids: CAWSGTNKRGWRTDTQYF. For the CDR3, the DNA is TGTGCCTGGAGCGGGACCAACAAGCGGGGATGGAGGACAGATACGCAGTATTTT. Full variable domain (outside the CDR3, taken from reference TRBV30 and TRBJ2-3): SQTIHQWPATLVQPVGSPLSLECTVEGTSNPNLYWYRQAAGRGLQLLFYSVGIGQISSEVPQNLSASRPQDRQFILSSKKLLLSDSGFYLCAWSGTNKRGWRTDTQYFGPGTRLTVL.

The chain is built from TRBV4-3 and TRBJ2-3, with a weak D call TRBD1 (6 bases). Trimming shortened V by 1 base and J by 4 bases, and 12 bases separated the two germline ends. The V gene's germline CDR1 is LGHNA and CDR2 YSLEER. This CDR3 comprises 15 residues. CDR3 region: CASSQVGQMPDTQYF. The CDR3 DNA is TGCGCCAGCAGCCAAGTGGGACAAATGCCAGATACGCAGTATTTT.

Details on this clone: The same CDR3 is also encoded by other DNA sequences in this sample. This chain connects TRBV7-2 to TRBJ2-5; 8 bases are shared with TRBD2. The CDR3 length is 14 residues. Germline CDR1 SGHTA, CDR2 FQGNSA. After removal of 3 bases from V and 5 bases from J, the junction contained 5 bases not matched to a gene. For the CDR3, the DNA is TGTGCCAGCAGCTTGGGCACGGGGGGGGAGACCCAGTACTTC. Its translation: CASSLGTGGETQYF.

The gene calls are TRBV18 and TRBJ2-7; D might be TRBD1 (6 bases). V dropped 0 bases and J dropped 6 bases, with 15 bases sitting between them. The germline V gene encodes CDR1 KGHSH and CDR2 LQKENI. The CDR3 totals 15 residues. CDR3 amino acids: CASSPPSRGPSEQYF. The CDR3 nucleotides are TGTGCCAGCTCACCACCGAGCAGGGGACCGAGCGAGCAGTACTTC.

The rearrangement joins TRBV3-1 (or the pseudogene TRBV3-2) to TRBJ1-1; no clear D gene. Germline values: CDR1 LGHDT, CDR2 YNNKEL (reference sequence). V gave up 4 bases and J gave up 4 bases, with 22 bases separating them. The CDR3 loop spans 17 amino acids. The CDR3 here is CASSPTFTRAWGTEAFF. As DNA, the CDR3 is TGTGCCAGCAGCCCAACATTCACAAGGGCGTGGGGCACTGAAGCTTTCTTT.

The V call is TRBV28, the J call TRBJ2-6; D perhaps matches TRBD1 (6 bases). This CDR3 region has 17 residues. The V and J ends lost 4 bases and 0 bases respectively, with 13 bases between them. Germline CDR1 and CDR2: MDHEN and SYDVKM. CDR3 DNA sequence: TGTGCCAGCAGTTCCGGGACATTCAGCTCTGGGGCCAACGTCCTGACTTTC. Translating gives CASSSGTFSSGANVLTF.

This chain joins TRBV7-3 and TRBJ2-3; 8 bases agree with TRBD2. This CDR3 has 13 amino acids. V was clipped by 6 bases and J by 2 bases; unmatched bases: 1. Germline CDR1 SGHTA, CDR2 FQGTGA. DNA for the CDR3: TGTGCCAGCAGTAGCGGGAACACAGATACGCAGTATTTT. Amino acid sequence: CASSSGNTDTQYF.

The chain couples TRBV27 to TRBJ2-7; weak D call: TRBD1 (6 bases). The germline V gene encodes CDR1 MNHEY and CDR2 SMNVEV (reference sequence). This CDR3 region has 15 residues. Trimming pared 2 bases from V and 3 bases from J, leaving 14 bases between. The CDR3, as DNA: TGTGCCAGCAGTTTACAGGGGCAATTAGACTACGAGCAGTACTTC. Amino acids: CASSLQGQLDYEQYF.

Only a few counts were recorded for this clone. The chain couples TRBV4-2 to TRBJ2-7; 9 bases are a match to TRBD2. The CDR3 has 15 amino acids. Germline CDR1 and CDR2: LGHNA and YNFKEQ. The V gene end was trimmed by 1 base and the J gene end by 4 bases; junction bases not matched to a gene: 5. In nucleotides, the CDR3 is TGTGCCAGCAGCCAAGTAGCGGGAGCATCTTACGAGCAGTACTTC. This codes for CASSQVAGASYEQYF.

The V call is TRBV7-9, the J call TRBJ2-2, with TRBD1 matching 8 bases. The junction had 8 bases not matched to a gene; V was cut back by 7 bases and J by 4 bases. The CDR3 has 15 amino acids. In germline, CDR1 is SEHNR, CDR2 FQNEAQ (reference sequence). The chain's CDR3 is CASIIVTGGTGELFF. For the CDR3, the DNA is TGTGCCAGCATCATCGTCACAGGGGGCACCGGGGAGCTGTTTTTT.

Here the CDR3 DNA reads TGCGCCAGCAGCCAAGTTCTTCCGGCGGGGGCATCGATTTCACCCCTCCACTTT. As protein: CASSQVLPAGASISPLHF. The chain combines TRBV4-3 with TRBJ1-6, with D perhaps matching TRBD1 (6 bases). The CDR3 totals 18 residues. Germline CDR1 reads LGHNA; CDR2 reads YSLEER. Trimming removed 1 base at V and 9 bases at J, with 22 bases between.

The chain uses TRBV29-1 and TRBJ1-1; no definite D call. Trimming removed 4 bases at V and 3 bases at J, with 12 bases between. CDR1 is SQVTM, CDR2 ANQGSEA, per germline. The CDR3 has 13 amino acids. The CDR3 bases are TGCAGCGTTGTAACTTTCAAGGACACTGAAGCTTTCTTT. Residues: CSVVTFKDTEAFF.

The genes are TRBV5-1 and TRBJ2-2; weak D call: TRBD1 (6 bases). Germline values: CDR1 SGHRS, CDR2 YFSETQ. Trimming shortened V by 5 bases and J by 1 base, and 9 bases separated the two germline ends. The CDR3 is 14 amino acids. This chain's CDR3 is CASSLQGNTGELFF. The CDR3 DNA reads TGCGCCAGCAGTCTACAGGGGAACACCGGGGAGCTGTTTTTT.

CDR3 sequence reads: CASSGIGFSYEQYF. The CDR3 DNA follows: TGTGCCAGCAGTGGAATAGGCTTCTCCTACGAGCAGTACTTC. The gene calls are TRBV25-1 and TRBJ2-7; the D is unclear. This CDR3 is 14 amino acids long. CDR1 is MGHDK, CDR2 SYGVNS, per germline. V was pared by 4 bases and J by 0 bases, with 10 bases between.

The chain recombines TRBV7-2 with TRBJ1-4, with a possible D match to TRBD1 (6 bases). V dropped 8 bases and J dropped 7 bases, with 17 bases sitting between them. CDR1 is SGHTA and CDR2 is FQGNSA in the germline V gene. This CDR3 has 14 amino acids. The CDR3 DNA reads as TGTGCCAGCGGCGAGGGACACCAGAGTGAAAAACTGTTTTTT. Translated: CASGEGHQSEKLFF.

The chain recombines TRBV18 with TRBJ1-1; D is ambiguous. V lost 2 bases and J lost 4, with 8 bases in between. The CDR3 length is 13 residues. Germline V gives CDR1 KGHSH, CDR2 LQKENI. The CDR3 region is CASSPNGVTEAFF. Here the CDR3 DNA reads TGTGCCAGCTCACCAAACGGAGTCACTGAAGCTTTCTTT.